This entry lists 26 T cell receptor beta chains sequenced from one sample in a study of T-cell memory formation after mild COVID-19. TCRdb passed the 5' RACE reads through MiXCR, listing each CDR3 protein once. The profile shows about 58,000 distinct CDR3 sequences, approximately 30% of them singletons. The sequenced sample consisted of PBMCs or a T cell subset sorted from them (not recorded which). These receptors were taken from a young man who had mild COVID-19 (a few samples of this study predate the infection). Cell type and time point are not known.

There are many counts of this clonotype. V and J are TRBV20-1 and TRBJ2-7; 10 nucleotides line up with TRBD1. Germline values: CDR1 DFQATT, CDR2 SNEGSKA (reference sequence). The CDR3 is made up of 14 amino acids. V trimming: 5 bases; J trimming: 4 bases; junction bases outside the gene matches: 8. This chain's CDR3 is CSALPDRGGYEQYF. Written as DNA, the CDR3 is TGCAGTGCTTTACCGGACAGGGGGGGTTACGAGCAGTACTTC.

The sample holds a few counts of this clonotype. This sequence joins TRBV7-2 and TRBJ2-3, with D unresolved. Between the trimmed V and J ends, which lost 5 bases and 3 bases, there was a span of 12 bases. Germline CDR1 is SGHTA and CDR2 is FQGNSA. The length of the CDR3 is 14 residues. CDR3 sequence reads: CASSEKGTTDTQYF. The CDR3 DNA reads TGTGCCAGCAGCGAGAAGGGTACAACAGATACGCAGTATTTT.

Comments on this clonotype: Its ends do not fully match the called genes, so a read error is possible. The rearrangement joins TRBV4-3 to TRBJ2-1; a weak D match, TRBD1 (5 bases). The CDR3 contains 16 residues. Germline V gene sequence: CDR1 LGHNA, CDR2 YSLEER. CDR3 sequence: CASSRQVFDQDNEQFF. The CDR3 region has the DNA TGCGCCAGCAGCCGGCAGGTATTTGATCAGGACAATGAGCAATTCTTC.

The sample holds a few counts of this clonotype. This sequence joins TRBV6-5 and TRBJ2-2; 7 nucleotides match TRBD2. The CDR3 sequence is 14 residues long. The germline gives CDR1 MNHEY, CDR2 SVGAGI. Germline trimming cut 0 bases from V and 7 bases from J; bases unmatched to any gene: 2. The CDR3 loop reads CASSYSGTIGELFF. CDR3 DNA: TGTGCCAGCAGTTACTCCGGGACTATCGGGGAGCTGTTTTTT.

The CDR3 protein is CASSGETGENTGELFF. The DNA of the CDR3 is TGTGCCAGCAGCGGGGAGACAGGGGAGAACACCGGGGAGCTGTTTTTT. The rearrangement joins TRBV7-6 to TRBJ2-2; 8 positions match TRBD1. CDR3 size: 16 residues. The V and J ends lost 5 bases and 1 base, in that order; junction bases with no gene match: 6. CDR1 and CDR2 from the germline V gene are SGHVS and FNYEAQ.

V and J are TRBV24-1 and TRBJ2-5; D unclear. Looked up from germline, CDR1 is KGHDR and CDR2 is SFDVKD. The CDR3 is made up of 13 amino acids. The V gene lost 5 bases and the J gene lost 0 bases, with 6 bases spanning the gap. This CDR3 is CATSGRNQETQYF. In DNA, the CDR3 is TGTGCCACCAGTGGGCGGAACCAAGAGACCCAGTACTTC.

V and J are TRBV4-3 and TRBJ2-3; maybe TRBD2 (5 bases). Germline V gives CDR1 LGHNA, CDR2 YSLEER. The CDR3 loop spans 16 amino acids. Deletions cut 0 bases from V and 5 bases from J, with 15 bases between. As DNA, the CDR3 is TGCGCCAGCAGCCAAGATGGACTTACAGCAAGAGATACGCAGTATTTT. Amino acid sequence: CASSQDGLTARDTQYF.

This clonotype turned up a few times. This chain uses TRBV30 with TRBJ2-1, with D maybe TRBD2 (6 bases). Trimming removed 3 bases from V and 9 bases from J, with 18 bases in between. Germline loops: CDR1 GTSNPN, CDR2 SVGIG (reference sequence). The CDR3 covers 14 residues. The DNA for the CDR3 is TGTGCCTGGAGCGGACTATCCCGTAGTGGTGAGCAGTTCTTC. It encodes CAWSGLSRSGEQFF.

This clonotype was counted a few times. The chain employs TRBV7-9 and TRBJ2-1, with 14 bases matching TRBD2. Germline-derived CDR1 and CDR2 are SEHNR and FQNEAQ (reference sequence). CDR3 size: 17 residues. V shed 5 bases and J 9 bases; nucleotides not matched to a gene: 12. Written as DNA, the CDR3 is TGTGCCAGCAGCCCCCCCCCGGGACTAGCGGGGGTAGCTGAGCAGTTCTTC. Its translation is CASSPPPGLAGVAEQFF.

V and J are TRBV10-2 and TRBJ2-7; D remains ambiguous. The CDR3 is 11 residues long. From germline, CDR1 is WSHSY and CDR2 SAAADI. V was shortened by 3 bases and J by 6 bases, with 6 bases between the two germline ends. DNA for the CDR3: TGCGCCAGCAGTGAAGGTAGCGAGCAGTACGTC. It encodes CASSEGSEQYV.

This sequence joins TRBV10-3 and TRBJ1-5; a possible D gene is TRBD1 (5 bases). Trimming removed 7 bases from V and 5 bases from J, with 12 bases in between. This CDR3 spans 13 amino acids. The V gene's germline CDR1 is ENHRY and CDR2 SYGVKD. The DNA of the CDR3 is TGTGCCATCACCCCTGGACAAGATCAGCCCCAGCATTTT. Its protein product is CAITPGQDQPQHF.

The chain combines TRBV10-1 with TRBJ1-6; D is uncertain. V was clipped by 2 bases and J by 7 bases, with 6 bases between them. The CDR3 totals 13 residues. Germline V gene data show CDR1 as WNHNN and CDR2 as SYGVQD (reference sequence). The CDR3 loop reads CASSEEWNSPLHF. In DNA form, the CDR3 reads TGCGCCAGCAGTGAGGAATGGAATTCACCCCTCCACTTT.

CDR3: CASSHPPSDNEQFF. CDR3 in DNA: TGCGCCAGCAGCCACCCCCCTAGCGACAATGAGCAGTTCTTC. The chain links TRBV4-1 to TRBJ2-1; D perhaps matches TRBD2 (6 bases). V dropped 3 bases and J dropped 5 bases, with 11 bases sitting between them. This CDR3 is built from 14 residues. The germline CDR1 and CDR2 sequences are MGHRA and YSYEKL.

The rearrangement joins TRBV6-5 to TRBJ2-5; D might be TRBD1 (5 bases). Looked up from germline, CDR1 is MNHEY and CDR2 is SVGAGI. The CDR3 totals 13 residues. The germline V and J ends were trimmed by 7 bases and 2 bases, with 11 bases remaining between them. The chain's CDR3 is CASNDDSQETQYF. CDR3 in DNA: TGTGCCAGCAACGATGACAGTCAAGAGACCCAGTACTTC.

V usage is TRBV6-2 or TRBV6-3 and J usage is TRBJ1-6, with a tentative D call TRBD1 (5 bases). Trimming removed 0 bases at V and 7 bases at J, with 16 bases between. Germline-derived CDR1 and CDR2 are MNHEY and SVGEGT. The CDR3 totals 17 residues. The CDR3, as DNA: TGTGCCAGCAGTTACTCGATTCGGGGAGCAGGGAATTCACCCCTCCACTTT. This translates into CASSYSIRGAGNSPLHF.

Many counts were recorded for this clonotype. The CDR3 DNA sequence: TGCAGCGCAACGGGACTAGCATCCAATGAGCAGTTCTTC. Translated, it gives CSATGLASNEQFF. The rearrangement joins TRBV29-1 to TRBJ2-1; 9 nucleotides match TRBD2. The CDR3 length is 13 residues. The V and J ends lost 7 bases and 6 bases, in that order; junction bases with no gene match: 7. Germline assignment: CDR1 SQVTM and CDR2 ANQGSEA.

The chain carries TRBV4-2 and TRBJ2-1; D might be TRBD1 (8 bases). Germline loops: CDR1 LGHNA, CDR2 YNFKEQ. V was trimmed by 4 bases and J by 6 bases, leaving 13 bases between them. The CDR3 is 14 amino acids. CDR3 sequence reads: CASSPTGGGNEQFF. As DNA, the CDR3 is TGTGCCAGCAGCCCCACAGGGGGGGGCAATGAGCAGTTCTTC.

CDR3 sequence reads: CASSLRGDYEQYF. The CDR3 coding sequence is TGTGCCAGCAGTTTACGGGGGGACTACGAGCAGTACTTC. The chain carries TRBV27 and TRBJ2-7; 7 nucleotides line up with TRBD2. V was pared by 2 bases and J by 3 bases, with 1 base of the junction left unmatched. Germline assignment: CDR1 MNHEY and CDR2 SMNVEV (reference sequence). The CDR3 is 13 residues long.

CDR3 sequence reads: CATSRDFSGITDTQYF. DNA for the CDR3: TGTGCCACCAGCAGAGATTTCTCGGGAATCACAGATACGCAGTATTTT. The rearrangement uses TRBV15 and TRBJ2-3; tentative D call: TRBD2 (5 bases). CDR3 size: 16 residues. Germline lookup yields CDR1 LNHNV and CDR2 YYDKDF (reference sequence). V dropped 0 bases and J dropped 2 bases, with 12 bases sitting between them.

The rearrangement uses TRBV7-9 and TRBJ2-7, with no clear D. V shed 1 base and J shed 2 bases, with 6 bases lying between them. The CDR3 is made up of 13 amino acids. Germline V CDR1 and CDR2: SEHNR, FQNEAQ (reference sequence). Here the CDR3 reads CASSLDTPYEQYV. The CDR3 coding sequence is TGTGCCAGCAGCTTAGATACTCCCTACGAGCAGTACGTC.

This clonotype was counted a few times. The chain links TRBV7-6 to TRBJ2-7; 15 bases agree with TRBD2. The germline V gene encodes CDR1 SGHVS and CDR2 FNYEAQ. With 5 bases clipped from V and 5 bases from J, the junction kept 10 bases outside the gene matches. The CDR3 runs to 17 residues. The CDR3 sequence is CASSPSRGLAGGHEQYF. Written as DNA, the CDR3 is TGTGCCAGCAGCCCCTCCCGGGGACTAGCGGGGGGTCACGAGCAGTACTTC.

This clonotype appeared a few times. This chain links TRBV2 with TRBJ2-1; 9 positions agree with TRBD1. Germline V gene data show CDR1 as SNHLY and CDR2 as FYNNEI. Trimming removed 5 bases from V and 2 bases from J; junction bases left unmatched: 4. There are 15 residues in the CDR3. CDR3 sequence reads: CASSPGQGTYNEQFF. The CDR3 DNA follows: TGTGCCAGCAGTCCGGGACAGGGCACCTACAATGAGCAGTTCTTC.

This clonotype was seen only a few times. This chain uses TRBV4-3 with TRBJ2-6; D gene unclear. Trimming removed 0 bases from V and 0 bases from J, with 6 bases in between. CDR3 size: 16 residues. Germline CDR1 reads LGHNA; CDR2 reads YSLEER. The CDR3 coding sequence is TGCGCCAGCAGCCAAGATATTGTCTCTGGGGCCAACGTCCTGACTTTC. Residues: CASSQDIVSGANVLTF.

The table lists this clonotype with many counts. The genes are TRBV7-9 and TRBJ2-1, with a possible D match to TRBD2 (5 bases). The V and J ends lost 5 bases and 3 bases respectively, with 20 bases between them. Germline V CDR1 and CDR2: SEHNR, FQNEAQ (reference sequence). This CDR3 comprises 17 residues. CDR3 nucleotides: TGTGCCAGCAGCCCGCCGGTGGCTAGCATATTCTACAATGAGCAGTTCTTC. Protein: CASSPPVASIFYNEQFF.

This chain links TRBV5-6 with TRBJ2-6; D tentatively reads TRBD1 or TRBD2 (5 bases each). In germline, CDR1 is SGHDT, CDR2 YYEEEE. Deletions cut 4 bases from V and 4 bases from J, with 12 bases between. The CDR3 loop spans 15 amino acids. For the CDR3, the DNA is TGTGCCAGCAGCCTGGGGGTTGGAGGGGCCAACGTCCTGACTTTC. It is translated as CASSLGVGGANVLTF.

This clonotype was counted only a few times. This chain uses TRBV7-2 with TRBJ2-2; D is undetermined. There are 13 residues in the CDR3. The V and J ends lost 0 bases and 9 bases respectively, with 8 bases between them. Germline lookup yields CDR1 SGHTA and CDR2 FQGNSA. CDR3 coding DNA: TGTGCCAGCAGCTTAGCTGTGGGATGGGAGCTGTTTTTT. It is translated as CASSLAVGWELFF.